The 13 T cell receptor beta chains in this list originate from one sample, sequenced in a study of T cell changes during pregnancy in multiple sclerosis. Repertoires were generated with immunoSEQ multiplex PCR, while TCRdb's copy carries only in-frame clones and drops some. The data hold some 120,000 clones, with roughly 92% observed a single time. The sequencing used peripheral blood, collected before pregnancy. These receptors were collected from a female donor with multiple sclerosis, enrolled in a pregnancy study.

This chain joins TRBV6-1 and TRBJ2-2, with 11 bases fitting TRBD2. Per germline, CDR1 MNHNS and CDR2 SASEGT. There are 20 residues in the CDR3. The J segment lost 4 bases and the V segment lost 4 bases, leaving 17 bases of the junction unmatched. The CDR3 DNA reads as TGTGCCAGCAGTGCCACAGGGGGCTATAGCGGGAGGGCCTTCACCGGGGAGCTGTTTTTT. It specifies CASSATGGYSGRAFTGELFF.

The J gene is TRBJ2-7, the V gene TRBV25-1; TRBD2 is a possible D gene (6 bases). Per germline, CDR1 MGHDK and CDR2 SYGVNS. The CDR3 spans 15 residues. V was shortened by 2 bases and J by 0 bases, with 11 bases between the two germline ends. The CDR3 DNA reads as TGTGCCAGCAGTGAACCGGGGACTCTCTCCTACGAGCAGTACTTC. Its translation is CASSEPGTLSYEQYF.

The chain links TRBV2 to TRBJ2-7, with D possibly being TRBD1 (6 bases). Germline V gene data show CDR1 as SNHLY and CDR2 as FYNNEI. This CDR3 spans 15 amino acids. V was clipped by 3 bases and J by 4 bases, with 16 bases between them. CDR3 in DNA: TGTGCCAGCAGTGAGGGGGCTAACCTAGTATACGAGCAGTACTTC. Protein: CASSEGANLVYEQYF.

This chain links TRBV29-1 with TRBJ2-7, with no clear D. With 6 bases removed from V and 6 bases from J, the gap between germline ends came to 18 bases. CDR3 size: 13 residues. The germline V gene has CDR1 SQVTM and CDR2 ANQGSEA. The chain's CDR3 is CSVRHGPPGEQYF. DNA for the CDR3: TGCAGCGTGAGGCACGGCCCTCCCGGCGAGCAGTACTTC.

The genes are TRBV5-1 and TRBJ1-4; D is perhaps TRBD1 (5 bases). This CDR3 contains 12 residues. Trimming pared 7 bases from V and 7 bases from J, leaving 11 bases between. The germline CDR1 and CDR2 sequences are SGHRS and YFSETQ. CDR3 sequence (DNA): TGCGCCAGCCGGCAGGGAAGTGAAAAACTGTTTTTT. Its protein is CASRQGSEKLFF.

The rearrangement uses TRBV5-6 and TRBJ1-1, with 8 bases lining up with TRBD1. The CDR3 sequence is 16 residues long. In germline, CDR1 is SGHDT, CDR2 YYEEEE. V was clipped by 3 bases and J by 4 bases; unmatched bases: 11. CDR3: CASSYPRTGLITEAFF. The CDR3 DNA follows: TGTGCCAGCAGCTATCCTAGGACAGGGTTGATCACTGAAGCTTTCTTT. Supplemented by reference TRBV5-6 and TRBJ1-1, the full variable domain reads DAGVTQSPTHLIKTRGQQVTLRCSPKSGHDTVSWYQQALGQGPQFIFQYYEEEERQRGNFPDRFSGHQFPNYSSELNVNALLLGDSALYLCASSYPRTGLITEAFFGQGTRLTVV.

The J gene is TRBJ1-2, the V gene TRBV11-2; 7 nucleotides agree with TRBD1. The junction had 9 bases not matched to a gene; V was cut back by 6 bases and J by 2 bases. The CDR3 consists of 15 residues. Germline-derived CDR1 and CDR2 are SGHAT and FQNNGV. CDR3 nucleotide sequence: TGTGCCAGCAGGCGACAGGGATTAGCCAACTATGGCTACACCTTC. It translates to CASRRQGLANYGYTF.

This chain joins TRBV7-2 and TRBJ1-5, with 8 nucleotides matching TRBD1. The CDR3 extends over 15 amino acids. Trimming removed 1 base from V and 4 bases from J; junction bases left unmatched: 3. In germline, CDR1 is SGHTA, CDR2 FQGNSA. As DNA, the CDR3 is TGTGCCAGCAGCTTAGAAGGACAGGGTAATCAGCCCCAGCATTTT. Its translation: CASSLEGQGNQPQHF. Variable domain in full (rest from reference TRBV7-2 and TRBJ1-5): GAGVSQSPSNKVTEKGKDVELRCDPISGHTALYWYRQSLGQGLEFLIYFQGNSAPDKSGLPSDRFSAERTGGSVSTLTIQRTQQEDSAVYLCASSLEGQGNQPQHFGDGTRLSIL.

V usage is TRBV11-2 and J usage is TRBJ2-1; 12 bases line up with TRBD1. The V gene end was trimmed by 1 base and the J gene end by 9 bases; junction bases not matched to a gene: 4. CDR1 SGHAT and CDR2 FQNNGV come from the germline V gene. The CDR3 loop spans 15 amino acids. CDR3 in amino acids: CASSLGGQGAGEQFF. In DNA, the CDR3 is TGTGCCAGCAGCTTAGGGGGACAGGGGGCGGGTGAGCAGTTCTTC. Full variable domain (outside the CDR3, taken from reference TRBV11-2 and TRBJ2-1): EAGVAQSPRYKIIEKRQSVAFWCNPISGHATLYWYQQILGQGPKLLIQFQNNGVVDDSQLPKDRFSAERLKGVDSTLKIQPAKLEDSAVYLCASSLGGQGAGEQFFGPGTRLTVL.

This clone was seen a few times. DNA for the CDR3: TGCGCCAGCAGCCCACAGGGAGGGGTCTATGGCTACACCTTC. The encoded protein is CASSPQGGVYGYTF. The gene calls are TRBV5-1 and TRBJ1-2, with D possibly being TRBD1 (6 bases). This CDR3 region has 14 residues. V lost 4 bases to trimming and J lost 4 bases, with 14 bases between them. Germline V gene sequence: CDR1 SGHRS, CDR2 YFSETQ.

The rearrangement uses TRBV14 and TRBJ1-2; 7 nucleotides align to TRBD1. The CDR3 extends over 14 amino acids. Germline values: CDR1 SGHDN, CDR2 FVKESK. V lost 1 base to trimming and J lost 7 bases; unmatched junction nucleotides: 6. CDR3 sequence: CASSQVEGAGGYTF. In nucleotides, the CDR3 is TGTGCCAGCAGCCAAGTGGAGGGGGCAGGTGGCTACACCTTC.

This chain connects TRBV6-6 to TRBJ2-5, with TRBD1 matching 10 bases. Per the germline V gene, CDR1 is MNHNY and CDR2 is SVGAGI (reference sequence). There are 16 residues in the CDR3. J lost 1 base, V lost 6 bases, and 8 bases had no gene match. CDR3 nucleotides: TGTGCCAGCAGAGACGGACAGGGGGTGGCCCAAGAGACCCAGTACTTC. It yields the protein CASRDGQGVAQETQYF.

V usage is TRBV6-1 and J usage is TRBJ1-5; D gene uncertain. The germline V gene encodes CDR1 MNHNS and CDR2 SASEGT. The CDR3 sequence is 14 residues long. Trimming removed 2 bases at V and 7 bases at J, with 12 bases between. CDR3 amino acids: CASSETWGGQPQHF. In DNA form, the CDR3 reads TGTGCCAGCAGTGAAACTTGGGGAGGACAGCCCCAGCATTTT.